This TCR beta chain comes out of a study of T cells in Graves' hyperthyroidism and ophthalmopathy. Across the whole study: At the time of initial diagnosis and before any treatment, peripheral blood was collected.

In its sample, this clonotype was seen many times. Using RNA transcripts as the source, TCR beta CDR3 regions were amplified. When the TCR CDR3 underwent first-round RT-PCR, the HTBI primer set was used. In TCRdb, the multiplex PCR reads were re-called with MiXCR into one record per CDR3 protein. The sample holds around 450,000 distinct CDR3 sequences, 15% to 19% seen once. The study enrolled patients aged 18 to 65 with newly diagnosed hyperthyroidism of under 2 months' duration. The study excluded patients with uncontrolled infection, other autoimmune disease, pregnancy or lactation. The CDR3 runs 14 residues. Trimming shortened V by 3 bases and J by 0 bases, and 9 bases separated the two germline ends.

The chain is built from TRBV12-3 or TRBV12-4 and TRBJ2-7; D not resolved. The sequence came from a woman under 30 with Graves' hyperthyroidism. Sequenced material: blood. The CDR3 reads CASSLRWGSYEQYF. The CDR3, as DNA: TGTGCCAGCAGTTTGAGGTGGGGCTCCTACGAGCAGTACTTC.